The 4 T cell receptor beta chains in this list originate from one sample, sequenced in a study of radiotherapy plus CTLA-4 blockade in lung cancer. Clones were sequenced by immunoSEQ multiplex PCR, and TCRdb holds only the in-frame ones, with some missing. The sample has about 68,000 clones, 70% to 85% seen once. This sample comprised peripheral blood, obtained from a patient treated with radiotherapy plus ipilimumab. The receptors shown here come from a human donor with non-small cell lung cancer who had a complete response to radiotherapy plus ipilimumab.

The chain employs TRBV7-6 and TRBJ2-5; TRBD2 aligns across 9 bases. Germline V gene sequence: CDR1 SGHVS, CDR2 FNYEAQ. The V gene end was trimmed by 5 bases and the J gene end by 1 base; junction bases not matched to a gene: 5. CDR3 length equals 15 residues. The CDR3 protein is CASSPQTSGQETQYF. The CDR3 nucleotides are TGTGCCAGCAGCCCTCAGACTAGCGGCCAAGAGACCCAGTACTTC.

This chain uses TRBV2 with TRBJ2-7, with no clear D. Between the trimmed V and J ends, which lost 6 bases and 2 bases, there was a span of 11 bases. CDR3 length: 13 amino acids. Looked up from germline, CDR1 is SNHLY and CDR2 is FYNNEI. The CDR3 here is CASRSGSAYEQYV. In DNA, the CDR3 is TGTGCCAGCAGGTCGGGTTCCGCCTACGAGCAGTACGTC.

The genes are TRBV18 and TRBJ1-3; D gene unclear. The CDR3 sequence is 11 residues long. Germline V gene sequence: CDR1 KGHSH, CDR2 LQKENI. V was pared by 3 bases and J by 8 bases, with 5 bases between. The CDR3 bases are TGTGCCAGCTCACCGTCAGACACCATATATTTT. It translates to CASSPSDTIYF.

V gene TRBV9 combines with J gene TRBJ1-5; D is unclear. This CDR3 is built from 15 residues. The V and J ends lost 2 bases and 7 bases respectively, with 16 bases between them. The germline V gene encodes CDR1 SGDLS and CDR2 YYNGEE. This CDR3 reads CASSVDQDPRQPQHF. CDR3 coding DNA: TGTGCCAGCAGCGTTGACCAGGATCCCAGGCAGCCCCAGCATTTT.